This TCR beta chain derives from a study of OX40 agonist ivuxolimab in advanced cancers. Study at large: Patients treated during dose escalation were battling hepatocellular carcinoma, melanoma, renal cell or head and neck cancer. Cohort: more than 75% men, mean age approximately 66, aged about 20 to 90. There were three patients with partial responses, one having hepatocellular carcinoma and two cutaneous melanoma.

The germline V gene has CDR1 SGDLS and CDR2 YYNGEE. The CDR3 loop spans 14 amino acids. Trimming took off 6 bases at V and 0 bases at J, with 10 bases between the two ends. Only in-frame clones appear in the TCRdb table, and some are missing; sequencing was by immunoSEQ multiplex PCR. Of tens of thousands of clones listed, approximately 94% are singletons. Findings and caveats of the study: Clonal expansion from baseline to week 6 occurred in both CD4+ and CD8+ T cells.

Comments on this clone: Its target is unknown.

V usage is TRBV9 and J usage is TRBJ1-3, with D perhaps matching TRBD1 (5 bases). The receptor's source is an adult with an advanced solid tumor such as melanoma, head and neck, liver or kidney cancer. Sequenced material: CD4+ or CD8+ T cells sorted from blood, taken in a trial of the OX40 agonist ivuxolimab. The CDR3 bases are TGTGCCAGCACCCCAGGGACCTCTGGAAACACCATATATTTT. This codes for CASTPGTSGNTIYF.